The rows below give T cell receptor beta chains drawn from one sample of a study of cytomegalovirus exposure and HLA in healthy donors. Data came from immunoSEQ multiplex PCR; TCRdb stores just in-frame clones and leaves some out. Of about 120,000 clones in the sample, 85% to 90% were seen once. Material for sequencing was PBMCs. Every receptor here comes from a woman aged 25 to 39 in good health and CMV-seropositive. CDR3s include the opening cysteine and the closing phenylalanine or tryptophan. Fields, in order: J gene, V gene, CDR3 protein.

TRBJ2-5,TRBV5-1,CASSRAGEETQYF
TRBJ2-2,TRBV27,CASSLLATPPGELFF
TRBJ2-3,TRBV9,CASSVGGYTDTQYF
TRBJ2-7,TRBV2,CASSAAVEQYF
TRBJ2-7,TRBV12-5,CASAPDNYEQYF
TRBJ2-2,TRBV11-3,CASSSSRATGELFF
TRBJ1-5,TRBV4-2,CASSQAPSWGTNSNQPQHF
TRBJ2-5,TRBV6-6,CASSNYGGEAQYF
TRBJ1-4,TRBV4-1,CASSQGQGEEKLFF
TRBJ1-1,TRBV11-2,CASSLYRGLNTEAFF
TRBJ2-1,TRBV4-1,CASSQDGGPYNEQFF
TRBJ2-5,TRBV5-1,CASSIRLAGWQETQYF
TRBJ1-1,TRBV29-1,CSVVDRRRTGVNTEAFF
TRBJ1-1,TRBV28,CASRPTGGGTEAFF
TRBJ2-6,TRBV19,CASRPPGAGANVLTF
TRBJ2-1,TRBV28,CASSYERYNEQFF
TRBJ1-4,TRBV5-7,CASTLGRTPSNEKLFF
TRBJ1-3,TRBV11-2,CASSLTGGSGNTIYF
TRBJ2-2,TRBV29-1,CSVRLGGAGELFF
TRBJ2-5,TRBV6-5,CASRSTGKETQYF
TRBJ2-2,TRBV13,CASSSTGTTTGELFF
TRBJ2-1,TRBV13,CASRTSGRAGEQFF
TRBJ1-2,TRBV6-1,CASKDSMGTAGGYTF
TRBJ2-3,TRBV6-5,CASSRGVSTDTQYF